This entry lists 14 T cell receptor beta chains sequenced from one sample in a study of T-cell reconstitution after alpha-beta-depleted transplantation in children. It was with unique molecular identifiers that the TCRbeta library was prepared. TCRdb reprocessed the PCR reads via MiXCR and lists one record per CDR3 protein. The sample carries approximately 490,000 distinct CDR3 sequences, under 15% recorded once. The sample here was PBMCs from the stem cell graft donor, taken from the stem cell graft. These receptors were collected from a human donor who donated a stem cell graft to a child with combined immunodeficiency.

The chain joins TRBV9 to TRBJ2-3; 9 bases match TRBD1. Germline assignment: CDR1 SGDLS and CDR2 YYNGEE. This CDR3 is 15 amino acids long. Trimming removed 4 bases from V and 6 bases from J; junction bases left unmatched: 9. The CDR3 is CASSPRTGDSDTQYF. The CDR3 DNA reads as TGTGCCAGCAGCCCCCGGACAGGGGATAGCGATACGCAGTATTTT. Full variable domain (outside the CDR3, taken from reference TRBV9 and TRBJ2-3): DSGVTQTPKHLITATGQRVTLRCSPRSGDLSVYWYQQSLDQGLQFLIQYYNGEERAKGNILERFSAQQFPDLHSELNLSSLELGDSALYFCASSPRTGDSDTQYFGPGTRLTVL.

This clonotype was seen at least ten times. The V gene is TRBV12-3 or TRBV12-4, the J gene TRBJ1-2; D remains unclear. V gave up 3 bases and J gave up 1 base, with 9 bases separating them. The CDR3 has 14 amino acids. For the CDR3, the DNA is TGTGCCAGCAGTTTTGGGGTCTTTAACTATGGCTACACCTTC. Translated, it gives CASSFGVFNYGYTF.

This clonotype was observed many times. This chain connects TRBV10-3 to TRBJ2-5; 9 bases fit TRBD2. The CDR3 is made up of 16 amino acids. Germline V CDR1 and CDR2: ENHRY, SYGVKD. V lost 3 bases and J lost 7; bases outside the gene matches: 12. For the CDR3, the DNA is TGTGCCATCAGTGAAGGGCTAGCGGGGTTCGCGGGGACCCAGTACTTC. It specifies CAISEGLAGFAGTQYF.

The V call is TRBV5-1, the J call TRBJ2-5, with D maybe TRBD2 (6 bases). Trimming removed 0 bases at V and 4 bases at J, with 10 bases between. Germline-derived CDR1 and CDR2 are SGHRS and YFSETQ. The CDR3 runs to 14 residues. The CDR3 region has the DNA TGCGCCAGCAGCTTGGTACTAGCTGGAGAGACCCAGTACTTC. This sequence encodes CASSLVLAGETQYF.

The J gene is TRBJ1-1, the V gene TRBV24-1, with a possible D match to TRBD1 (6 bases). Germline CDR1 reads KGHDR; CDR2 reads SFDVKD. The CDR3 has 13 residues. V was pared by 6 bases and J by 7 bases, with 14 bases between. Here the CDR3 reads CATSRSGDIEAFF. DNA for the CDR3: TGTGCCACCAGTAGGTCTGGGGACATTGAAGCTTTCTTT.

This clonotype was seen a handful of times. The J gene is TRBJ2-1, the V gene TRBV7-9; tentatively, D is TRBD1 (6 bases). The germline V gene has CDR1 SEHNR and CDR2 FQNEAQ (reference sequence). CDR3 size: 14 residues. V was pared by 2 bases and J by 3 bases, with 8 bases between. Here the CDR3 reads CASSLMGHYNEQFF. The CDR3, as DNA: TGTGCCAGCAGCTTAATGGGACACTACAATGAGCAGTTCTTC.

The rearrangement joins TRBV30 to TRBJ2-7, with TRBD1 as a possible D gene (5 bases). Germline lookup yields CDR1 GTSNPN and CDR2 SVGIG (reference sequence). This CDR3 has 13 residues. Trimming took off 0 bases at V and 3 bases at J, with 9 bases between the two ends. Here the CDR3 reads CAWSVGAHYEQYF. In nucleotides, the CDR3 is TGTGCCTGGAGTGTAGGGGCTCACTACGAGCAGTACTTC.

A few counts support this clonotype. This sequence joins TRBV5-6 and TRBJ2-1; D is uncertain. The V end lost 4 bases, the J end lost 8 bases, and 10 bases lay between the germline ends. The CDR3 length is 12 residues. CDR1 is SGHDT, CDR2 YYEEEE, per germline. The CDR3 loop reads CASSPFRYEQFF. The DNA for the CDR3 is TGTGCCAGCAGCCCGTTCCGGTATGAGCAGTTCTTC.

This clonotype occurred many times. The gene calls are TRBV7-2 and TRBJ1-1; D call uncertain. Germline V gene lookup returns CDR1 SGHTA and CDR2 FQGNSA. The CDR3 is made up of 14 amino acids. Trimming cost V 1 base and J 7 bases, with 13 bases left between them. CDR3 sequence (DNA): TGTGCCAGCAGCTTAGTGGGTTGGGGTAATGAAGCTTTCTTT. Translating it yields CASSLVGWGNEAFF.

This clonotype occurred many times. V and J are TRBV4-2 and TRBJ2-5; D perhaps matches TRBD1 (6 bases). Per germline, CDR1 LGHNA and CDR2 YNFKEQ. The CDR3 runs 16 residues. Trimming took off 1 base at V and 2 bases at J, with 14 bases between the two ends. The CDR3 nucleotides are TGTGCCAGCAGCCAAGGGCAGAAGGGGGTTCAAGAGACCCAGTACTTC. Protein product: CASSQGQKGVQETQYF.

This clonotype was observed many times. V gene TRBV24-1 combines with J gene TRBJ2-1, with 8 bases aligning to TRBD1. CDR1 and CDR2 from the germline V gene are KGHDR and SFDVKD. Losses at the gene ends were 9 bases for V and 0 bases for J; bases not matched to a gene: 12. The CDR3 has 17 residues. The CDR3 loop reads CATSHSGTGFSYNEQFF. DNA for the CDR3: TGTGCCACCTCTCACTCCGGGACAGGATTCTCCTACAATGAGCAGTTCTTC.

This sequence joins TRBV28 and TRBJ2-7; 7 bases align to TRBD2. The CDR3 covers 15 residues. V was pared by 5 bases and J by 3 bases, with 10 bases of the junction left unmatched. Germline CDR1 and CDR2: MDHEN and SYDVKM. The chain's CDR3 is CASSPGGQPSYEQYF. The CDR3 DNA is TGTGCCAGCAGTCCGGGAGGCCAGCCCAGCTACGAGCAGTACTTC.

The chain is built from TRBV7-9 and TRBJ2-1, with 7 bases aligning to TRBD1. Germline V CDR1 and CDR2: SEHNR, FQNEAQ (reference sequence). The length of the CDR3 is 16 residues. V shed 5 bases, J shed 3 bases, and the junction held 10 bases outside the gene matches. The CDR3 DNA is TGTGCCAGCAGCCCGACAGGGTCCCGTTTCTACAATGAGCAGTTCTTC. Translated, it gives CASSPTGSRFYNEQFF.

This clonotype has ten or more counts. The chain employs TRBV20-1 and TRBJ2-7; D may be TRBD1 (6 bases). The V and J ends lost 5 bases and 3 bases respectively, with 23 bases between them. Looked up from germline, CDR1 is DFQATT and CDR2 is SNEGSKA (reference sequence). The length of the CDR3 is 16 residues. Written as DNA, the CDR3 is TGCAGTGCTCTGGCAGGGGTCCCCGTGGGCGGCTACGAGCAGTACTTC. This gives the protein CSALAGVPVGGYEQYF.